Detailed here is one TCR beta chain. Its antigen has not been determined. Base qualities are not at hand, and no much larger clone is one base apart. The same CDR3 arises from other DNA sequences in this sample as well. These data are taken from a study of graft-versus-host responses after intestinal transplantation (dated by TCRdb to about 2021). For context, the study as a whole: Multivisceral, liver-intestinal, or isolated intestinal transplants were received by the recipients. After intestinal transplantation, graft-versus-host and host-versus-graft alloreactive T cell clones in the graft, circulation and bone marrow were tracked using bulk TCR-beta CDR3 sequencing. All recipients received anti-thymocyte globulin induction followed by maintenance tacrolimus and steroids for roughly 3 years. Of the 20 to 25 intestinal transplant recipients enrolled in the cohort, one of whom was a retransplant, a few patients without pretransplant specimens were excluded. Instead of going to the commercial service, samples from a few later patients were sequenced in-house on an Illumina MiSeq and processed with MiXCR. To identify alloreactive clones, pre-transplant mixed lymphocyte reaction products were sequenced and then compared with unstimulated pre-transplant donor and recipient T cells. Donor T cell macrochimerism was defined as a peak of at least 4% donor T cells among recipient peripheral blood mononuclear cells.

The library was prepared using the immunoSEQ multiplex PCR assay. For most patients, genomic DNA was subjected to high-throughput TCR-beta CDR3 sequencing by Adaptive Biotechnologies. For the original study's pipeline: Adaptive's ImmunoSEQ software supplied the TCR sequencing data for around 17 patients, while MiXCR and VDJtools were used to process a few other patients. CDR3 nucleotide sequences shared between donor and recipient were removed because their origin could not be assigned. To be classed as alloreactive, a clone needed at least 2-fold expansion over unstimulated cells and a minimum CFSE-low frequency of 0.002% (template counts) or 0.001% (read counts). Clones were considered mappable if detected in sequenced pre-transplant spleen, lymph node, or MLR CFSE-low populations of the donor or recipient. The cumulative frequency of alloreactive clones was calculated as a percentage of all sequences, weighted by copy number. The clones in this table, taken by TCRdb from immuneACCESS, are in-frame only. Not every clone is retained; where verified, under half of the shortfall comes from an unresolved V gene, and the cause of the rest is unknown. V, J and clone size are those of that table, while D and trimming were read from the DNA. The table for this sample lists some 7,100 clones; around 75% of them were counted only once. The ten most abundant clones make up about 13% of the sample.

To isolate intraepithelial and lamina propria lymphocytes from graft specimens, dithiothreitol, EDTA incubations and collagenase D digestion were used. Serial intestinal graft biopsy specimens collected up to 600 days after transplant underwent bulk TCR-beta sequencing. The germline V gene supplies CDR1 SGHTA and CDR2 FQGNSA. CDR3 length: 13 amino acids, cysteine to phenylalanine. Just the 39-base CDR3 DNA is kept, in frame starting at base 1. V is shortened by 0 bases, J by 2 bases, and the region joining them spans 4 bases. Overall study results and their limits: The relatively low number and heterogeneity of intestinal transplant patients limited the conclusions. Early after transplant, peak levels of circulating GvH clones were found to be associated with declines in HvG clones. High GvH to HvG T cell clonal ratios were observed in the allografts of patients with donor T cell macrochimerism. GvH clones were detected in recipient bone marrow, and some of these GvH clones were observed earlier in ileal mucosa or blood, consistent with an intestinal mucosal origin.

The sequence was collected from a human patient who received an intestinal transplant, so some T cells may come from the graft donor. The sample consisted of ileum tissue, taken around 230 days after intestinal transplant. The chain was built from TRBV7-2 and TRBJ2-5; confidence is insufficient to name the D gene. Here the CDR3 is given as CASSLARQETQYF. The DNA is as follows: TGTGCCAGCAGCTTAGCGAGACAAGAGACCCAGTACTTC.